These T cell receptor beta chains were read from a single sample in a study of T cells in Graves' hyperthyroidism and ophthalmopathy. Each CDR3 protein is one row after TCRdb ran MiXCR on the multiplex PCR reads. This repertoire shows about 350,000 distinct CDR3 sequences, around 13% found once; its top ten account for about 22%. Sequences were obtained from blood. The source is a woman aged 25 to 39 with Graves' hyperthyroidism. The CDR3 runs from the conserved cysteine through the conserved F or W. A D gene is named only where the DNA matches it firmly. A row's size may be missing; if present it is once, few, many or a size class.

size | J | D | V | DNA | CDR3
many | TRBJ1-2 | - | TRBV28 | TGTGCCAGCAGTTTACGGAGCTATGGCTACACCTTC | CASSLRSYGYTF
many | TRBJ1-5 | TRBD1 | TRBV6-1 | TGTGCCAGCAGTTTGCCAGGGGGCGGCAATCAGCCCCAGCATTTT | CASSLPGGGNQPQHF
- | TRBJ1-4 | - | TRBV4-1 | TGCGCCAGCAGCCAGCTGAAATTCGGGGAAAAACTGTTTTTT | CASSQLKFGEKLFF
- | TRBJ1-5 | - | TRBV20-1 | TGCAGTGCTTTACCAATAACGAGTGGGGTCAATCAGCCCCAGCATTTT | CSALPITSGVNQPQHF
- | TRBJ2-7 | - | TRBV6-1 | TGTGCCAGCAGTGAAGCCTGGGGGCCCTACGAGCAGTACTTC | CASSEAWGPYEQYF
- | TRBJ1-2 | - | TRBV6-4 | TGTGCCGTCGAGCTATGGGGGACAATTGCGGGCGAGGACTATGGCTACACCTTC | CAVELWGTIAGEDYGYTF
- | TRBJ1-4 | TRBD1 | TRBV5-4 | TGTGCCAGCAGCTCGACAGGGTCCCTCGCAACTAATGAAAAACTGTTTTTT | CASSSTGSLATNEKLFF
many | TRBJ2-5 | TRBD1 | TRBV12-3/TRBV12-4 | TGTGCCAGCAGTCTAGGGACAGCCCAAGAGACCCAGTACTTC | CASSLGTAQETQYF
- | TRBJ2-1 | - | TRBV7-2 | TGTGCCAGCAGCTCCCAAGGGTTTGGGTACGATGAGCAGTTCTTC | CASSSQGFGYDEQFF
- | TRBJ2-2 | - | TRBV9 | TGTGCCAGCAGCCATACAGGTTTGAACACCGGGGAGCTGTTTTTT | CASSHTGLNTGELFF
many | TRBJ2-1 | TRBD1 | TRBV28 | TGTGCCACCGAGAAACCGGGACAGGGGCTTAATGAGCAGTTCTTC | CATEKPGQGLNEQFF
once | TRBJ1-4 | TRBD1 | TRBV28 | TGTGCCAGCAGATATACAGGGGTAACTAATGAAAAACTGTTTTTT | CASRYTGVTNEKLFF
- | TRBJ1-3 | - | TRBV12-3/TRBV12-4 | TGTGCCAGCAGTTACCGTGGCGGAAACACCATATATTTT | CASSYRGGNTIYF
- | TRBJ2-1 | - | TRBV29-1 | TGCAGCGTTGCCAGGCCCCTAAATGAGCAGTTCTTC | CSVARPLNEQFF
few | TRBJ1-1 | - | TRBV7-3 | TGTGCCAGCAGGTACCTCAGGGAGCTAGAAGCTTTCTTT | CASRYLRELEAFF
many | TRBJ2-5 | - | TRBV3-1 | TGTGCCAGCAGCCCATCGAGGGAGACCCAGTACTTC | CASSPSRETQYF
few | TRBJ2-3 | TRBD2 | TRBV7-3 | TGTGCCAGCAGCCAGACTAGCGGGACTTCCACAGATACGCAGTATTTT | CASSQTSGTSTDTQYF
- | TRBJ2-1 | - | TRBV5-6 | TGTGCCAGCAGCTTGAACAGGGATCAGTTCTTC | CASSLNRDQFF
many | TRBJ2-5 | - | TRBV27 | TGTGCCAGCAGTTTACGCCAGGTGTACCAAGAGACCCAGTACTTC | CASSLRQVYQETQYF
- | TRBJ1-1 | - | TRBV4-1 | TGCGCCAGCAGCCAAGATTCTTGGGGTGAAGCTTTCTTT | CASSQDSWGEAFF
- | TRBJ2-2 | - | TRBV7-6 | TGTGCCAGCAGCTTTCGGATCGGGGAGCTGTTTTTT | CASSFRIGELFF
- | TRBJ2-1 | - | TRBV19 | TGTGCCAGTAAGGGTCCCGGGGCTTTCGCGGGAAGCTCCTACAATGAGCAGTTCTTC | CASKGPGAFAGSSYNEQFF
many | TRBJ2-3 | TRBD2 | TRBV27 | TGTGCCAGCAGTATCCTAGCGGCTAGCACAGATACGCAGTATTTT | CASSILAASTDTQYF
few | TRBJ2-7 | TRBD2 | TRBV29-1 | TGCAGCGTTGAATCGGGGCTAGCGGGATTCGGGGGGAACTACGAGCAGTACTTC | CSVESGLAGFGGNYEQYF
- | TRBJ1-3 | TRBD1 | TRBV20-1 | TGCAGTGCTAGAGGGACAGGATCTGGAAACACCATATATTTT | CSARGTGSGNTIYF
- | TRBJ2-2 | - | TRBV5-5 | TGTGCCAGCAGCTTGGCCCGGACGTCGAACACCGGGGAGCTGTTTTTT | CASSLARTSNTGELFF
- | TRBJ1-5 | - | TRBV3-1 | TGTGCCAGCAGCCAAGGTTCACGCGGGCGCTTGGACCAGCCCCAGCATTTT | CASSQGSRGRLDQPQHF
few | TRBJ1-1 | - | TRBV7-9 | TGTGCCGGCAGCCTTCAAAGCGGTATGGACACTGAAGCTTTCTTT | CAGSLQSGMDTEAFF
- | TRBJ2-1 | - | TRBV11-1 | TGTGCCAGCAGCGACAACAATGAGCAGTTCTTC | CASSDNNEQFF
many | TRBJ1-2 | - | TRBV11-2 | TGTGCCAGCACTTTAGGGCCCCGACATCATTTAAACTATGGCTACACCTTC | CASTLGPRHHLNYGYTF
- | TRBJ1-6 | - | TRBV20-1 | TGCAGTGCCTCCCAGCCGCGGAGGGACGGCAATTCACCCCTCCACTTT | CSASQPRRDGNSPLHF
many | TRBJ2-1 | TRBD2 | TRBV12-3/TRBV12-4 | TGTGCCAGCACCCCTCCGTTTAAAGGTAGCGGGAGCTACAATGAGCAGTTCTTC | CASTPPFKGSGSYNEQFF
many | TRBJ2-7 | - | TRBV12-3/TRBV12-4 | TGTGCCAGCAGTTTCATCCGGGACTTAGGGGTCGGCGAGCAGTACTTC | CASSFIRDLGVGEQYF
many | TRBJ2-7 | TRBD2 | TRBV28 | TGTGCCAGCAGTTTAAGGGCTAGCGGGAGGGCCGAGCAGTACTTC | CASSLRASGRAEQYF
many | TRBJ2-7 | - | TRBV24-1 | TGTGCCACCAGTGAGCCCGATCGCGAGCAGTACTTC | CATSEPDREQYF
many | TRBJ2-1 | - | TRBV19 | TGTGCCAGTAGAGTGGACGGGTTCAATGAGCAGTTCTTC | CASRVDGFNEQFF
many | TRBJ2-3 | TRBD2 | TRBV11-2 | TGTGCCAGCAGCGCGGGAGTCGCAGATACGCAGTATTTT | CASSAGVADTQYF
- | TRBJ1-1 | - | TRBV14 | TGTGCCAGCAGCCAAACCTGGGACACTGAAGCTTTCTTT | CASSQTWDTEAFF
many | TRBJ1-1 | - | TRBV28 | TGTGCCAGCAGTTTGGTGGGGGGAGCTTTCTTT | CASSLVGGAFF
many | TRBJ2-2 | TRBD2 | TRBV6-5 | TGTGCCAGCAGTTACTCGGGAGCGGGAAACGGGGAGCTGTTTTTT | CASSYSGAGNGELFF
- | TRBJ2-5 | - | TRBV3-1 | TGTGCCAGCAGCCAAGCAGTGGGCGGGGAGACCCAGTGCTTC | CASSQAVGGETQCF
many | TRBJ2-3 | - | TRBV11-2 | TGTGCCACCGTCCGGCGGGGTCCCCCAGATACGCAGTATTTT | CATVRRGPPDTQYF
- | TRBJ2-1 | - | TRBV7-8 | TGTGCCAGCAGCCGCCGGGAGCCCTCCTACAATGAGCAGTTCTTC | CASSRREPSYNEQFF
many | TRBJ2-3 | - | TRBV28 | TGTGCCAGCAGTATAGCGGAGAACACAGATACGCAGTATTTT | CASSIAENTDTQYF
once | TRBJ2-7 | TRBD2 | TRBV20-1 | TGCAGTGCTAGTACCCTAGCGGGAGTTTACGAGCAGTACTTC | CSASTLAGVYEQYF
many | TRBJ2-7 | TRBD2 | TRBV12-3/TRBV12-4 | TGTGCCAGCAAGGGACTAACCTACGAGCAGTACTTC | CASKGLTYEQYF
few | TRBJ2-5 | TRBD2 | TRBV12-3/TRBV12-4 | TGTGCCAGCACTCCGGGACTAGCGGCAATCCTGGGGGAGACCCAGTACTTC | CASTPGLAAILGETQYF
many | TRBJ1-2 | - | TRBV12-3/TRBV12-4 | TGTGCCAGCAGTTCGACCCAGAACTATGGCTACACCTTC | CASSSTQNYGYTF
- | TRBJ2-7 | TRBD2 | TRBV11-2 | TGTGCCAGCAGACCCCCGGGACTAGCGGGATACGAGCAGTACTTC | CASRPPGLAGYEQYF
many | TRBJ1-5 | - | TRBV2 | TGTGCCAGCAGTGAAGCTTGGGGCCAGCCCCAGCATTTT | CASSEAWGQPQHF
many | TRBJ1-1 | - | TRBV6-1 | TGTGCCAGCAGTTTGCCCCAAGGGGCGGGAGCTTTCTTT | CASSLPQGAGAFF